This TCR beta chain derives from a study of a mutant IDH1 vaccine in newly diagnosed glioma (dated by TCRdb to the early 2020s). Broadly, across the study: Patients received eight vaccinations in weeks 1, 3, 5, 7, 11, 15, 19 and 23, corresponding to visits V03 through V10. The approximately 30 treated patients were roughly 62% male and approximately 40% female, with a mean age of around 40 years. Before enrollment, most patients had been given radiochemotherapy with temozolomide as standard therapy, while the rest had received either radiotherapy alone or temozolomide alone. In the chemotherapy-containing groups, vaccination started alongside temozolomide cycles, whereas in patients who had radiotherapy alone it started 4-6 weeks after radiotherapy. Six visits were used for peripheral blood collection: V03 (baseline), V05, V07, V10, V12 and V13. Longitudinal TCRB deep sequencing was performed for roughly 24 treated patients wherever samples were available for exploratory analyses.

Beyond this particular receptor, the publication reports: No apparent relationship was observed between pseudoprogression and alterations in the top peripheral T cell clonotypes detected by TCRB sequencing. Availability determined which PBMC samples were chosen for TCRB deep sequencing. According to the authors, sample limitations meant that analyses of patient blood samples could not be reproduced. Immune responses induced by the vaccine were seen in approximately 93% of patients across multiple MHC alleles.

V loses 7 bases of germline sequence and J loses 2 bases, and the interval between the two ends is 10 bases. Measured from the cysteine to the phenylalanine, the CDR3 is 13 residues long. CDR3 DNA is the only sequence kept; it has 39 bases, read in frame from the first base. CDR1 MDHEN and CDR2 SYDVKM were looked up in the germline V gene. The library was produced with the immunoSEQ multiplex PCR assay. Rearranged TCR beta chain sequences were amplified with the hsTCRB Kit following the manufacturer's protocol. Sequencing of TCRB libraries was carried out on an Illumina MiSeq. As for the authors' bioinformatics: The proprietary platform of the kit vendor was used for demultiplexing, trimming and gene mapping. The immuneACCESS repertoire file appears here via TCRdb, limited to in-frame rearrangements. These files lack a portion of the clones; in checked studies, under half of the deficit traces to unresolved V genes, and the cause of the others is not known. V, J and clone size are those of that table, while D and trimming were read from the DNA. The sample table shows under 150,000 clones, and about 80% are seen once. The top ten clonotypes cover 5.5% of the sample.

The sample's time point, from its label and the paper: week 11, during vaccination. A 20-mer mutant IDH1 peptide at 300 micrograms in Montanide made up each vaccine dose, which was injected subcutaneously together with topical imiquimod. All donors had newly diagnosed IDH1-mutant astrocytomas of WHO grade 3 or 4 that showed loss of nuclear ATRX. The samples were drawn from NOA16, a multicentre, single-arm, open-label phase I trial in Germany that tested a mutant IDH1 peptide vaccine in humans for the first time. Genomic DNA for TCRB sequencing was extracted from EDTA blood using the DNeasy Blood and Tissue Kit. Concerning this clone itself: What this receptor recognizes is not known. No base-level quality is on record; no much larger clone is a single base apart.

The chain is encoded by TRBV28 joined to TRBJ2-3, with TRBD2 tentatively as D gene (7 bases match). The sample here was PBMCs, taken from a glioma patient whose treatment included an IDH1 peptide vaccine. The sequence derives from a man aged 35-49 years with glioma. The sequenced DNA: TGTGCCAGCATGGGGGGGCTCACAGATACGCAGTATTTT. The encoded protein is CASMGGLTDTQYF.